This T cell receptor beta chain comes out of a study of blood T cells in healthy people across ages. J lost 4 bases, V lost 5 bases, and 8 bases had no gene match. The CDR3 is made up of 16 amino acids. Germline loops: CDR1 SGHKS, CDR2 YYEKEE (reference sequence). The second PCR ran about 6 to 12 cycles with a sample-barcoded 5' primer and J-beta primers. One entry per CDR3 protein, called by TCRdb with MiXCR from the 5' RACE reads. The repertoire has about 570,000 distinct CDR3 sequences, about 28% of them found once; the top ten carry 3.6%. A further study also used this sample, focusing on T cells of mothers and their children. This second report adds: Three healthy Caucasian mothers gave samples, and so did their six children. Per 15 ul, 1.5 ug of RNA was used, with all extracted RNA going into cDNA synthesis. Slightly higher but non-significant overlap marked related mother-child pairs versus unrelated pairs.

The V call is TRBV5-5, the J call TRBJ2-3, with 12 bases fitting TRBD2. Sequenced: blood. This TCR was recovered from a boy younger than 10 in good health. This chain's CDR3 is CASSTSGRLSADTQYF. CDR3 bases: TGTGCCAGCAGTACTAGCGGGAGGCTGAGCGCAGATACGCAGTATTTT.